The sequence of this TCR beta chain was determined in a study of T cells in Graves' hyperthyroidism and ophthalmopathy. Study findings and constraints: Classification by a 13 V-J model distinguished ophthalmopathy from stable hyperthyroidism.

The CDR3 regions of TCR beta were amplified from RNA transcripts. HTBI primers drove first-round RT-PCR of the TCR CDR3. TCRdb reprocessed the multiplex PCR reads with MiXCR, giving one entry per CDR3 protein. The sample contains hundreds of thousands of distinct CDR3 sequences, around 22% of which appear only once. The V gene's germline CDR1 is ENHRY and CDR2 SYGVKD. This CDR3 is built from 14 residues. J was trimmed by 1 base and V by 5 bases; bases with no gene match: 1. This clonotype has only a few counts. Its target is unknown. The source of this sequence is a woman aged 25 to 39 with Graves' ophthalmopathy. V usage is TRBV10-3 and J usage is TRBJ2-2, with 7 bases aligning to TRBD1. The sequenced material came from blood. The CDR3 nucleotides are TGTGCCATCAGTTGGACAGGGAACACCGGGGAGCTGTTTTTT. Amino acids: CAISWTGNTGELFF.